This T cell receptor beta chain was sequenced during a study of blood T cell repertoires in COVID-19. CDR1 and CDR2 (germline): LGHNT, FRNRAP. V dropped 5 bases and J dropped 6 bases, with 14 bases sitting between them. The CDR3 is made up of 14 amino acids. Authors' analysis steps: Estimation of nucleated cell counts relied on the amplification of reference gene primers. Libraries were prepared by immunoSEQ multiplex PCR; TCRdb keeps only in-frame clonotypes and omits some of them. V and J calls plus clone size are reproduced from that table; the DNA served to infer D and trimming. The sample contains over 200,000 clones, more than 75% of which appear only once.

The chain is built from TRBV12-5 and TRBJ1-5; a possible D gene is TRBD1 (5 bases). The receptor was isolated from a man younger than 35 who had recovered from COVID-19. The sample comprised PBMCs or T cells enriched from blood (not recorded which). DNA of the CDR3: TGTGCTAGTGGTCCGGGGGGGACCAGTCAGCCCCAGCATTTT. Its protein is CASGPGGTSQPQHF.